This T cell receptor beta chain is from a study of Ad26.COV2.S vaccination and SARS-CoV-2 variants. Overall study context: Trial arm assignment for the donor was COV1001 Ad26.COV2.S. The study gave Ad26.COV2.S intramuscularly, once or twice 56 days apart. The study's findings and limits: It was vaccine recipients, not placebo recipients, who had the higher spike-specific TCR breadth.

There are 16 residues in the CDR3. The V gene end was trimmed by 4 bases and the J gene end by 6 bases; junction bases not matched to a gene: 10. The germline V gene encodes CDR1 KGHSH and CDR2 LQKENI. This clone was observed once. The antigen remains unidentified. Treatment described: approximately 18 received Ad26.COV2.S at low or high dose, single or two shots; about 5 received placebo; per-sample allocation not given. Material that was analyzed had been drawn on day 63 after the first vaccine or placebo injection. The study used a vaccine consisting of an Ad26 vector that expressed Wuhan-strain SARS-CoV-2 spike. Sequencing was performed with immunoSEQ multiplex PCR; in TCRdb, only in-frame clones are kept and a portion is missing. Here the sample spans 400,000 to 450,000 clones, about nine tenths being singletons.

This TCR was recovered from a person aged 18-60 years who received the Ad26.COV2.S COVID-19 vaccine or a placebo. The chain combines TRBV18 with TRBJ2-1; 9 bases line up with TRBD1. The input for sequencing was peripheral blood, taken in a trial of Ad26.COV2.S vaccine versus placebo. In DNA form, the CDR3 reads TGTGCCAGCTCACTACCCGGGACAGGGACGTCCAATGAGCAGTTCTTC. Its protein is CASSLPGTGTSNEQFF.